The 32 T cell receptor beta chains listed next were all sequenced from one sample in a study of blood T cell repertoires in COVID-19. The repertoire was sequenced with immunoSEQ multiplex PCR; TCRdb's copy has only in-frame clones and lacks some. The table lists 52,000 or so clones, approximately 90% of them singletons. The specimen sequenced was peripheral blood. The receptor set was obtained from a human donor in a cohort sampled during active COVID-19.

The V call is TRBV2, the J call TRBJ2-1, with 8 bases aligning to TRBD1. V shed 2 bases and J 6 bases; nucleotides not matched to a gene: 12. In germline, CDR1 is SNHLY, CDR2 FYNNEI. The CDR3 sequence is 17 residues long. CDR3 DNA: TGTGCCAGCAGTGAACCAGGGGGCTATATCTTTGGCAATGAGCAGTTCTTC. This encodes CASSEPGGYIFGNEQFF.

The chain combines TRBV2 with TRBJ2-1; 8 nucleotides agree with TRBD2. Trimming cost V 2 bases and J 9 bases; bases outside gene matches: 9. The CDR3 is made up of 15 amino acids. In germline, CDR1 is SNHLY, CDR2 FYNNEI. CDR3 sequence (DNA): TGTGCCAGCAGTGAAAGGGGACTAGTATACGGTGAGCAGTTCTTC. The encoded protein is CASSERGLVYGEQFF.

The chain employs TRBV5-1 and TRBJ2-5; 10 positions match TRBD1. Trimming cost V 5 bases and J 3 bases; bases outside gene matches: 4. CDR1 SGHRS and CDR2 YFSETQ come from the germline V gene. The CDR3 is 14 residues long. The CDR3 sequence is CASRGTGVEETQYF. The CDR3 bases are TGCGCCAGCAGGGGGACAGGGGTGGAAGAGACCCAGTACTTC.

The genes are TRBV29-1 and TRBJ2-6; TRBD1 agrees at 8 bases. V shed 7 bases, J shed 0 bases, and the junction held 8 bases outside the gene matches. Germline V gives CDR1 SQVTM, CDR2 ANQGSEA. The CDR3 consists of 16 residues. CDR3 region: CSASTGASSGANVLTF. CDR3 nucleotides: TGCAGCGCCTCGACAGGGGCCTCCTCTGGGGCCAACGTCCTGACTTTC.

This chain joins TRBV6-5 and TRBJ1-4; TRBD1 is a possible D gene (6 bases). Trimming left V 5 bases short and J 7 bases short, with 14 bases between. Germline V gene lookup returns CDR1 MNHEY and CDR2 SVGAGI. CDR3 length equals 14 residues. CDR3 sequence: CASSPQGGGEKLFF. In nucleotides, the CDR3 is TGTGCCAGCAGTCCCCAGGGAGGGGGTGAAAAACTGTTTTTT.

The CDR3 coding sequence is TGTGCCAGCAGTCCAGGGGGCACTGGCACTGAAGCTTTCTTT. This gives the protein CASSPGGTGTEAFF. The rearrangement links TRBV28 to TRBJ1-1, with 8 bases that match TRBD1. The CDR3 length is 14 residues. Germline CDR1 is MDHEN and CDR2 is SYDVKM. The V segment lost 5 bases and the J segment 4 bases; nucleotides outside the gene matches: 6.

The chain employs TRBV27 and TRBJ2-1; D is perhaps TRBD1 (5 bases). Germline CDR1 and CDR2: MNHEY and SMNVEV (reference sequence). The V end was cut by 0 bases, the J end by 1 base, with 22 bases between. The CDR3 covers 20 residues. The CDR3 spells CASSLSSSSFRVGSYNEQFF. As DNA, the CDR3 is TGTGCCAGCAGTTTATCGTCGAGCTCTTTCAGGGTTGGTTCCTACAATGAGCAGTTCTTC.

The J gene is TRBJ2-3, the V gene TRBV9; D is uncertain. V was pared by 1 base and J by 6 bases, with 3 bases between. Per the germline V gene, CDR1 is SGDLS and CDR2 is YYNGEE. The CDR3 contains 11 residues. DNA for the CDR3: TGTGCCAGCAGCGTACAGGATACGCAGTATTTT. Amino acid sequence: CASSVQDTQYF.

This chain links TRBV30 with TRBJ2-5, with 7 nucleotides matching TRBD2. Germline loops: CDR1 GTSNPN, CDR2 SVGIG (reference sequence). The junction had 11 bases not matched to a gene; V was cut back by 5 bases and J by 5 bases. The CDR3 length is 14 residues. The CDR3 protein is CAWGRGGGLETQYF. CDR3 sequence (DNA): TGTGCCTGGGGGAGGGGCGGGGGTTTGGAGACCCAGTACTTC.

The CDR3: CASSEPQTGAGGFSDTQYF. DNA for the CDR3: TGTGCCAGCAGTGAACCACAGACGGGAGCGGGAGGCTTCTCGGATACGCAGTATTTT. The chain uses TRBV6-1 and TRBJ2-3; TRBD2 matches at 9 bases. V gave up 2 bases and J gave up 6 bases; unmatched junction bases: 18. The CDR3 consists of 19 residues. Germline V gives CDR1 MNHNS, CDR2 SASEGT.

The chain links TRBV18 to TRBJ2-3; 10 bases fit TRBD2. The CDR3 sequence is 15 residues long. The germline V gene has CDR1 KGHSH and CDR2 LQKENI. The trim removed 5 bases at V and 2 bases at J, leaving 4 bases unmatched. The DNA for the CDR3 is TGTGCCAGCTCAATTCTAGCGGGAGTCACAGATACGCAGTATTTT. Its translation is CASSILAGVTDTQYF.

V gene TRBV10-3 combines with J gene TRBJ2-7; the match to TRBD1 covers 7 bases. The J segment lost 4 bases and the V segment lost 2 bases, leaving 2 bases of the junction unmatched. The CDR3 spans 13 residues. Germline V gives CDR1 ENHRY, CDR2 SYGVKD. This CDR3 is CAISERGQYEQYF. DNA of the CDR3: TGTGCCATCAGTGAGAGGGGGCAATACGAGCAGTACTTC.

This clone was found a few times. Other DNA sequences of this sample code for an identical CDR3. The chain employs TRBV11-2 and TRBJ2-7, with 9 bases identical to TRBD1. CDR1 and CDR2 (germline): SGHAT, FQNNGV. This CDR3 region has 14 residues. J was trimmed by 4 bases and V by 3 bases; bases with no gene match: 4. The CDR3 DNA reads TGTGCCAGCAGCTTGGGGACAGGGCCTTACGAGCAGTACTTC. This translates into CASSLGTGPYEQYF.

In its sample, this clone was seen once. The V and J genes are TRBV15 and TRBJ1-2; possibly TRBD1 for D (6 bases). V lost 2 bases and J lost 6, with 13 bases in between. Germline V CDR1 and CDR2: LNHNV, YYDKDF (reference sequence). This CDR3 is 14 amino acids long. The CDR3 loop reads CATSRSRTVDGYTF. As DNA, the CDR3 is TGTGCCACCAGCAGATCGCGGACAGTCGATGGCTACACCTTC.

The chain is built from TRBV7-2 and TRBJ1-4; 8 bases line up with TRBD1. The CDR3 has 15 residues. Germline V gene lookup returns CDR1 SGHTA and CDR2 FQGNSA. V lost 5 bases and J lost 8; bases outside the gene matches: 10. For the CDR3, the DNA is TGTGCCAGCAGCCCAAGGACAGGGAGGAACGAAAAACTGTTTTTT. Translating it yields CASSPRTGRNEKLFF. Filled out from reference TRBV7-2 and TRBJ1-4, the complete variable domain reads GAGVSQSPSNKVTEKGKDVELRCDPISGHTALYWYRQSLGQGLEFLIYFQGNSAPDKSGLPSDRFSAERTGGSVSTLTIQRTQQEDSAVYLCASSPRTGRNEKLFFGSGTQLSVL.

This sequence joins TRBV19 and TRBJ2-7; 9 bases fit TRBD1. The trim removed 4 bases at V and 7 bases at J, leaving 8 bases unmatched. Germline V gene sequence: CDR1 LNHDA, CDR2 SQIVND (reference sequence). This CDR3 spans 14 amino acids. The CDR3: CASSRDRVTGEQYF. In DNA form, the CDR3 reads TGTGCCAGTAGTAGGGACAGGGTGACGGGGGAGCAGTACTTC.

The CDR3 nucleotides are TGTGCCAGCAGCTTAGATAATATCAGTAACGAGCAGTACTTC. Translation gives CASSLDNISNEQYF. This chain connects TRBV7-2 to TRBJ2-7; no clear D. There are 14 residues in the CDR3. In germline, CDR1 is SGHTA, CDR2 FQGNSA. The ends were cut back, 1 base at V and 5 bases at J, with 12 bases in the middle.

This chain links TRBV2 with TRBJ2-1; 7 nucleotides align to TRBD1. Unmatched junction bases numbered 3, after V lost 10 bases and J lost 0 bases. CDR3 size: 13 residues. Germline V gene sequence: CDR1 SNHLY, CDR2 FYNNEI. CDR3 bases: TGTGCCACCGGGACAGACTCCTACAATGAGCAGTTCTTC. It translates to CATGTDSYNEQFF.

The genes are TRBV6-5 and TRBJ1-3; TRBD1 agrees at 8 bases. Germline V lookup: CDR1 MNHEY, CDR2 SVGAGI. V lost 6 bases, J lost 4 bases, and 8 bases stayed unmatched. CDR3 size: 15 residues. DNA of the CDR3: TGTGCCAGCAGACCGACAGGGGCGTCCGGAAACACCATATATTTT. It yields the protein CASRPTGASGNTIYF.

CDR3 sequence (DNA): TGTGCCAGCAGCTCTTATGCGACCGGGGAGCTGTTTTTT. This translates into CASSSYATGELFF. The rearrangement links TRBV5-5 to TRBJ2-2; D remains unclear. The CDR3 consists of 13 residues. The germline V and J ends were trimmed by 3 bases and 5 bases, with 8 bases remaining between them. Looked up from germline, CDR1 is SGHKS and CDR2 is YYEKEE (reference sequence).

The genes are TRBV20-1 and TRBJ2-1; 10 nucleotides agree with TRBD2. CDR3 length: 18 residues. The V segment lost 3 bases and the J segment 0 bases; nucleotides outside the gene matches: 11. From germline, CDR1 is DFQATT and CDR2 SNEGSKA (reference sequence). The CDR3 DNA follows: TGCAGTGCTAGTAGTCTAGCGGGGGCCAGGAGCTCCTACAATGAGCAGTTCTTC. It specifies CSASSLAGARSSYNEQFF.

V and J are TRBV27 and TRBJ2-7; 9 bases fit TRBD1. V lost 6 bases to trimming and J lost 2 bases; unmatched junction nucleotides: 11. Germline CDR1 and CDR2: MNHEY and SMNVEV (reference sequence). CDR3 length: 16 amino acids. The DNA of the CDR3 is TGTGCCAGCAGGGGTTATGGACAGGGGTTAACCTACGAGCAGTACTTC. This translates into CASRGYGQGLTYEQYF.

The chain is built from TRBV7-9 and TRBJ1-5; D not certain. Germline V gives CDR1 SEHNR, CDR2 FQNEAQ (reference sequence). Trimming cost V 5 bases and J 0 bases, with 8 bases left between them. CDR3 size: 14 residues. CDR3: CASSPQDSNQPQHF. The CDR3 coding sequence is TGTGCCAGCAGCCCCCAGGATAGCAATCAGCCCCAGCATTTT.

This clone occurred a few times. V usage is TRBV5-1 and J usage is TRBJ2-6; weak D call: TRBD1 (6 bases). V lost 7 bases and J 0 bases, leaving 11 bases between the germline ends. This CDR3 region has 15 residues. CDR1 is SGHRS and CDR2 is YFSETQ in the germline V gene. In DNA form, the CDR3 reads TGCGCCAGCGCCGGGACACTCTCTGGGGCCAACGTCCTGACTTTC. This translates into CASAGTLSGANVLTF.

The chain is built from TRBV10-3 and TRBJ2-3; D possibly corresponds to TRBD1 (6 bases). Germline V gene sequence: CDR1 ENHRY, CDR2 SYGVKD. This CDR3 is 14 amino acids long. Trimming pared 4 bases from V and 3 bases from J, leaving 11 bases between. CDR3 bases: TGTGCCATCAGTGGGACAGTCGGAACAGATACGCAGTATTTT. Its translation is CAISGTVGTDTQYF.

The chain combines TRBV14 with TRBJ1-5; TRBD1 agrees at 8 bases. CDR1 and CDR2 from the germline V gene are SGHDN and FVKESK. J lost 0 bases, V lost 2 bases, and 6 bases had no gene match. The length of the CDR3 is 17 residues. The CDR3 coding sequence is TGTGCCAGCAGCCAAAAAACAGGGGGGGATAGCAATCAGCCCCAGCATTTT. Protein: CASSQKTGGDSNQPQHF.

The genes are TRBV5-1 and TRBJ2-5, with D possibly being TRBD1 (6 bases). The CDR3 runs 15 residues. CDR1 is SGHRS and CDR2 is YFSETQ in the germline V gene. V was trimmed by 2 bases and J by 2 bases, leaving 13 bases between them. The CDR3 sequence is CASSFPPGQQETQYF. The CDR3 DNA is TGCGCCAGCAGCTTCCCTCCGGGACAACAAGAGACCCAGTACTTC.

This chain uses TRBV7-8 with TRBJ1-3, with D possibly TRBD1 on 5 matching bases. Germline assignment: CDR1 SGHVS and CDR2 FQNEAQ. This CDR3 has 16 residues. Trimming pared 4 bases from V and 0 bases from J, leaving 13 bases between. The CDR3 coding sequence is TGTGCCAGCAGCTCGAACAGGCTAACCTCTGGAAACACCATATATTTT. Its protein product is CASSSNRLTSGNTIYF.

The genes are TRBV5-1 and TRBJ2-7; TRBD1 matches at 10 bases. The CDR3 is 14 residues long. The trim removed 4 bases at V and 6 bases at J, leaving 7 bases unmatched. The V gene's germline CDR1 is SGHRS and CDR2 YFSETQ. The CDR3 reads CASSEGQGLGEQYF. CDR3 coding DNA: TGCGCCAGCAGCGAGGGACAGGGGTTGGGCGAGCAGTACTTC. Combining the CDR3 with reference TRBV5-1 and TRBJ2-7 gives the whole variable domain KAGVTQTPRYLIKTRGQQVTLSCSPISGHRSVSWYQQTPGQGLQFLFEYFSETQRNKGNFPGRFSGRQFSNSRSEMNVSTLELGDSALYLCASSEGQGLGEQYFGPGTRLTVT.

The chain links TRBV6-1 to TRBJ2-6, with D perhaps TRBD1 (6 bases). This CDR3 region has 18 residues. The germline V gene encodes CDR1 MNHNS and CDR2 SASEGT. Trimming stripped 4 bases from V and 0 bases from J, with 16 bases between. CDR3 protein: CASSVAGTPSSGANVLTF. The CDR3 bases are TGTGCCAGCAGTGTCGCCGGGACACCTAGCTCTGGGGCCAACGTCCTGACTTTC.

This rearrangement joins TRBV30 to TRBJ1-2; TRBD1 agrees at 11 bases. This CDR3 is built from 17 residues. The V gene end was trimmed by 0 bases and the J gene end by 8 bases; junction bases not matched to a gene: 14. CDR1 is GTSNPN and CDR2 is SVGIG in the germline V gene (reference sequence). The CDR3 here is CAWSVGGTGGTLGGYTF. The CDR3 nucleotides read TGTGCCTGGAGTGTAGGGGGGACAGGGGGAACCCTAGGAGGCTACACCTTC. The full variable domain, in which reference TRBV30 and TRBJ1-2 provide the parts outside the CDR3, is SQTIHQWPATLVQPVGSPLSLECTVEGTSNPNLYWYRQAAGRGLQLLFYSVGIGQISSEVPQNLSASRPQDRQFILSSKKLLLSDSGFYLCAWSVGGTGGTLGGYTFGSGTRLTVV.

This sequence joins TRBV24-1 and TRBJ1-1; D gene unclear. V lost 9 bases and J lost 1, with 11 bases in between. Germline V lookup: CDR1 KGHDR, CDR2 SFDVKD. The CDR3 is made up of 13 amino acids. The CDR3, as DNA: TGTGCCACCGGTAATGGCGGGAACACTGAAGCTTTCTTT. Translation: CATGNGGNTEAFF.